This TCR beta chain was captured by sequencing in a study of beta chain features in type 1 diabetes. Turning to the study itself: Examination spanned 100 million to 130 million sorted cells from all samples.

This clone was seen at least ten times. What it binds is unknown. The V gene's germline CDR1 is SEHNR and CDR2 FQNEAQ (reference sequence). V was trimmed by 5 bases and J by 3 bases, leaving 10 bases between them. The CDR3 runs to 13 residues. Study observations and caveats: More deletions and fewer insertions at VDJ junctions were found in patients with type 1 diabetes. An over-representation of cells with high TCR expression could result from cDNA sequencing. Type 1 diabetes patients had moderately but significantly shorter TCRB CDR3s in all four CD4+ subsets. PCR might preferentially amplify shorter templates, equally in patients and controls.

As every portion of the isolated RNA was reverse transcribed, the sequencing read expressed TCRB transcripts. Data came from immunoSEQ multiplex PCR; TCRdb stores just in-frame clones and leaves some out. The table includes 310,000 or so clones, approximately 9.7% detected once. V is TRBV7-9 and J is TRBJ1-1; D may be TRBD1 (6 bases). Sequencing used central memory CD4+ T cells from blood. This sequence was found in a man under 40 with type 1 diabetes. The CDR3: CASSTRGDTEAFF. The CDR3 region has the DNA TGTGCCAGCAGCACGAGGGGGGACACTGAAGCTTTCTTT.